The clone carrying this TCR beta chain was seen once. The CDR3 loop spans 15 amino acids. In germline, CDR1 is SGDLS, CDR2 YYNGEE. V was shortened by 1 base and J by 2 bases, with 12 bases between the two germline ends. A single record per CDR3 protein comes from TCRdb applying MiXCR to the 5' RACE reads. This table has 500,000 to 650,000 distinct CDR3 sequences, approximately 20% appearing once. These data originate in a study of identical twins. These data are also associated with another study on yellow fever vaccine responses in identical twins.

The TCR comes from a woman younger than 35 in good health. The chain links TRBV9 to TRBJ2-5; D gene ambiguous. Source material: CD4+ T cells sorted from blood. CDR3: CASSVRAATQETQYF. Written as DNA, the CDR3 is TGTGCCAGCAGCGTAAGGGCGGCAACACAAGAGACCCAGTACTTC.